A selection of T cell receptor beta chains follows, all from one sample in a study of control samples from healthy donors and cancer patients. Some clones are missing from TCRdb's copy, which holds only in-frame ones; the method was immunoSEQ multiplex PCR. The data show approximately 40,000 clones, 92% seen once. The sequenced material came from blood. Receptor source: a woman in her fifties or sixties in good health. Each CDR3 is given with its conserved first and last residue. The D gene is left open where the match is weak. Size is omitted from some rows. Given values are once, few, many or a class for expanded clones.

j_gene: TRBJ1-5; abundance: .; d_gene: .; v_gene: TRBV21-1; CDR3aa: CASSKLGRKFNQPQHF; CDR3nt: TGTGCCAGCAGCAAACTTGGACGGAAGTTCAATCAGCCCCAGCATTTT
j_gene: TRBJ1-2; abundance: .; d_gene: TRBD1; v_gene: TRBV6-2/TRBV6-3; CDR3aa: CASSYSRGRRDGYTF; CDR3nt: TGTGCCAGCAGTTACTCCAGGGGGCGTCGGGATGGCTACACCTTC
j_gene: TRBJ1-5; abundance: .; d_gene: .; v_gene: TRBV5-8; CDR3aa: CASTTSLGQVDQPQHF; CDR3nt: TGTGCCAGCACCACGAGCTTGGGTCAGGTCGATCAGCCCCAGCATTTT
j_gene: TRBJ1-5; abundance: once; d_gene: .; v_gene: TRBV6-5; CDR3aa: CASSYSGGNQPQHF; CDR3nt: TGTGCCAGCAGTTACTCGGGCGGGAATCAGCCCCAGCATTTT
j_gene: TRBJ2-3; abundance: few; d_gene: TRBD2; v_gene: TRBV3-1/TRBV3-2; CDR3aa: CASSHLAGGRLSDTQYF; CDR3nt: TGTGCCAGCAGTCATCTAGCGGGGGGGCGTCTTTCAGATACGCAGTATTTT
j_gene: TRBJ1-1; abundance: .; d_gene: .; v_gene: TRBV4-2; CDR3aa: CASSLGVSMNTEAFF; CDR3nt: TGTGCCAGCAGCCTAGGGGTGTCCATGAACACTGAAGCTTTCTTT
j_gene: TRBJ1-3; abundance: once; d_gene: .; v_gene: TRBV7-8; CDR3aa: CASGRTDTGNTIYF; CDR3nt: TGTGCCAGCGGGCGGACGGATACTGGAAACACCATATATTTT
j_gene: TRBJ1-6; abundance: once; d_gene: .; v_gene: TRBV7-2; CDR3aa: CASSLRIPEGNSPLHF; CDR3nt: TGTGCCAGCAGCTTAAGAATTCCCGAGGGGAATTCACCCCTCCACTTT
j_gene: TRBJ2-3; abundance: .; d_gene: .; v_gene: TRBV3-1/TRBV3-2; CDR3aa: CASSSRGTDTQYF; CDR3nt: TGTGCCAGCAGCTCACGGGGCACAGATACGCAGTATTTT
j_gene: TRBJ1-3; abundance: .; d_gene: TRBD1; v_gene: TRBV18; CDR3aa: CASSRLTGDLGNTIYF; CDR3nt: TGTGCCAGCTCACGCCTAACAGGGGATCTAGGAAACACCATATATTTT
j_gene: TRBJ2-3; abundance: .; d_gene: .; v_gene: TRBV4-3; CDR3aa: CASSQEGLHTDTQYF; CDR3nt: TGCGCCAGCAGCCAAGAGGGACTCCACACAGATACGCAGTATTTT
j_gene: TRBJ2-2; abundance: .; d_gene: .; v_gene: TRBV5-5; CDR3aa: CASSAPGPNTGELFF; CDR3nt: TGTGCCAGCAGCGCTCCGGGACCGAACACCGGGGAGCTGTTTTTT
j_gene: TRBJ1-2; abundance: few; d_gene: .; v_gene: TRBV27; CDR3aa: CASSHGPSLNYGYTF; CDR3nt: TGTGCCAGCAGTCACGGGCCATCCTTAAACTATGGCTACACCTTC
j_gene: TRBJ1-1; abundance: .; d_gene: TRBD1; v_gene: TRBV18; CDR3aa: CASSPTGTGAVEAFF; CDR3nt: TGTGCCAGCTCACCCACCGGGACAGGGGCCGTTGAAGCTTTCTTT
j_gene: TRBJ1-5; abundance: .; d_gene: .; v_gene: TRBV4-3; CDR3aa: CASSQDYRAYNQPQHF; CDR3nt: TGCGCCAGCAGCCAAGATTACAGGGCTTATAATCAGCCCCAGCATTTT
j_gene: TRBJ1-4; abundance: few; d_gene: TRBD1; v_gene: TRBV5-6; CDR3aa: CASSGGTGLNEKLFF; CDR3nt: TGTGCCAGCAGCGGCGGGACAGGCCTTAATGAAAAACTGTTTTTT
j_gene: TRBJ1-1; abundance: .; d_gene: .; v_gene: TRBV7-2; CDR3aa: CASSHGGTEAFF; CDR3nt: TGTGCCAGCAGCCACGGGGGCACTGAAGCTTTCTTT
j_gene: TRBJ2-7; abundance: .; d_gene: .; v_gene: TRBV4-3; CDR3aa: CASSQEVSPMAEQYF; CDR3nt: TGCGCCAGCAGCCAAGAGGTTAGCCCGATGGCCGAGCAGTACTTC
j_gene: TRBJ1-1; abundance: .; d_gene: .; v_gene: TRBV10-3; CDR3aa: CAISEFTEAFF; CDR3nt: TGTGCCATCAGTGAGTTCACTGAAGCTTTCTTT
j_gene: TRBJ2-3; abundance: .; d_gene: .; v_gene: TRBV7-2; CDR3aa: CASSPDRTTDTQYF; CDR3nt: TGTGCCAGCAGCCCGGACAGAACCACAGATACGCAGTATTTT
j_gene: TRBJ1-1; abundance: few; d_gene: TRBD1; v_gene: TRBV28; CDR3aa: CATIGGQGGAFF; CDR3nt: TGTGCCACCATCGGAGGGCAGGGGGGAGCTTTCTTT
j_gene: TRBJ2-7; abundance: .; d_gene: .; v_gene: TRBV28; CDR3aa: CASSLRAPSGQYF; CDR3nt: TGTGCCAGCAGTTTACGTGCACCTTCGGGGCAGTACTTC
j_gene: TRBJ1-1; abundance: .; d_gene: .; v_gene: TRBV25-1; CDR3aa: CASSRGGFTEAFF; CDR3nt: TGTGCCAGCAGTAGGGGGGGTTTCACTGAAGCTTTCTTT
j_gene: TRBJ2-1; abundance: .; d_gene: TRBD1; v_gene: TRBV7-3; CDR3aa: CASSRSSSGTVTYNEQFF; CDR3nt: TGTGCCAGCAGCCGATCTAGTTCCGGGACAGTCACCTACAATGAGCAGTTCTTC
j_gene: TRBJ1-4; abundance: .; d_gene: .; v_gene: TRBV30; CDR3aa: CAWTLRSTGEKLFF; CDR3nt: TGTGCCTGGACCCTCAGGTCGACAGGTGAAAAACTGTTTTTT
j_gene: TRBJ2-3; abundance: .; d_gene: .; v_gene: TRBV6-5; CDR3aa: CASSYSFRTDTQYF; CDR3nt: TGTGCCAGCAGTTACTCTTTCAGGACAGATACGCAGTATTTT
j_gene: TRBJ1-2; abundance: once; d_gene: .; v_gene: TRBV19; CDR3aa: CASRRDGYTF; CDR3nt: TGTGCCAGTCGGAGAGATGGCTACACCTTC
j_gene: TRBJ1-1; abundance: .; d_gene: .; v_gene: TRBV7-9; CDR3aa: CASSLEENTEAFF; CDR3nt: TGTGCCAGCAGCCTCGAAGAGAACACTGAAGCTTTCTTT
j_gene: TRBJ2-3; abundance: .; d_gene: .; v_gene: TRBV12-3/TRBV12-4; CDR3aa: CASKQGLDTQYF; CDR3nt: TGTGCCAGCAAGCAGGGACTAGATACGCAGTATTTT
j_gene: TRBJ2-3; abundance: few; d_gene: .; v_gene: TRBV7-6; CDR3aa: CASSWTTDRTDTQYF; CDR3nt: TGTGCCAGCAGCTGGACGACAGACCGCACAGATACGCAGTATTTT
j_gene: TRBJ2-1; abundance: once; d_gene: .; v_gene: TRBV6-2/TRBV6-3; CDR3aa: CASSIPSTPRQFF; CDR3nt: TGTGCCAGCAGTATTCCTAGCACCCCGAGGCAGTTCTTC
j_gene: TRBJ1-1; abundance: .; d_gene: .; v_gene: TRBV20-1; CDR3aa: CSASSREGSMNTEAFF; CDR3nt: TGCAGTGCTAGTAGCAGGGAGGGATCCATGAACACTGAAGCTTTCTTT
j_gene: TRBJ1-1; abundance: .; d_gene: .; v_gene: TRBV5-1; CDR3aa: CASSLTGLGTEAFF; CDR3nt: TGCGCCAGCAGCTTAACAGGGTTGGGGACTGAAGCTTTCTTT
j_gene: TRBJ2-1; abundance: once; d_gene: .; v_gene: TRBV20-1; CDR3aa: CSASGPYNEQFF; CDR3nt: TGCAGTGCTAGTGGTCCCTACAATGAGCAGTTCTTC
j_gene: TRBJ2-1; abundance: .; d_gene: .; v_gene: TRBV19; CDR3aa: CASSPRDGYNEQFF; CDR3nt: TGTGCCAGTAGTCCCCGGGACGGTTACAATGAGCAGTTCTTC
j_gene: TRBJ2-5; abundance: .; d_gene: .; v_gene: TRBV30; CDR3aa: CAWSRQGETQYF; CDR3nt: TGTGCCTGGAGTAGGCAGGGTGAGACCCAGTACTTC
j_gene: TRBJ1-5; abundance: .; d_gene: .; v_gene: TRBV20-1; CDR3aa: CSASRGALRNQPQHF; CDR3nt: TGCAGTGCTAGTAGGGGGGCGCTTCGCAATCAGCCCCAGCATTTT
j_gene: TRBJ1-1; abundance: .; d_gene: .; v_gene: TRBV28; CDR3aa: CATRGGRPNTEAFF; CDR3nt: TGTGCCACCCGGGGAGGACGACCTAACACTGAAGCTTTCTTT
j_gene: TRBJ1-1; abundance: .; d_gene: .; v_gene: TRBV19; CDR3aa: CASSIWGTEAFF; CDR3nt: TGTGCCAGTAGTATCTGGGGGACTGAAGCTTTCTTT
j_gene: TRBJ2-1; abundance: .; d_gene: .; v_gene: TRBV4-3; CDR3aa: CASSPRDDWPGGGNEQFF; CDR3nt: TGCGCCAGCAGCCCACGCGACGATTGGCCAGGGGGAGGCAATGAGCAGTTCTTC
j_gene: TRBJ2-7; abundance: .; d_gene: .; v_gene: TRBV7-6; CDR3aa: CASSFTSYRGGEQYF; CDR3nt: TGTGCCAGCAGCTTTACTTCGTACAGGGGGGGCGAGCAGTACTTC
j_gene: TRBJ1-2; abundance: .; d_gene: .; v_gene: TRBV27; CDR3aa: CASSAHALSGGYTF; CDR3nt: TGTGCCAGCAGTGCCCACGCTCTCTCGGGCGGCTACACCTTC